This TCR beta chain was observed in a study of blood T cell repertoires in COVID-19. Overall study: The study drew acute and convalescent COVID-19 samples from the United States, Italy and Spain. From T cells, B-cell-depleted T cells, or PBMCs came the material, which was cDNA or gDNA.

During active infection, Seattle patients enrolled and were then monitored through disease. As processed by the authors: Using reference gene primer amplification, nucleated cell counts were estimated. Sequenced by immunoSEQ multiplex PCR; TCRdb stores in-frame clones only, minus some. V and J calls and clone size follow that table, whereas D and trimming were derived from the DNA. The data contain about 310,000 clones, roughly 89% of them singletons. The CDR3 sequence is 11 residues long. Per germline, CDR1 DFQATT and CDR2 SNEGSKA (reference sequence). V dropped 3 bases and J dropped 6 bases, with 8 bases sitting between them. In its sample, this clone was seen a few times.

The V and J genes are TRBV20-1 and TRBJ1-2; D unresolved. The source of this sequence is a middle-aged woman with COVID-19, enrolled during active disease. Input material: peripheral blood. CDR3 in amino acids: CSARDGNGYTF. In nucleotides, the CDR3 is TGCAGTGCTAGGGACGGGAATGGCTACACCTTC.